The 14 T cell receptor beta chains reported below all come from one sample, sequenced in a study of blood T cell repertoires in COVID-19 (dated by TCRdb to about 2020). Receptor libraries were prepared by the immunoSEQ multiplex PCR assay. Drawn from immuneACCESS, this table holds only the in-frame rearrangements with V and J called that TCRdb kept. Clones are partly lost; checked studies trace under half to an unresolved V gene and leave the rest unexplained. This sample is represented by 200,000 to 300,000 clones; over 75% of them were singletons. The leading ten clones occupy around 3.2% of the sample. The sequencing sample was made of PBMCs or T cells enriched from blood (not recorded which). The receptors originated from a woman in her thirties or forties who had been exposed to COVID-19.

This clone was picked up one time. The V gene is TRBV6-2 or TRBV6-3, the J gene TRBJ2-7; D ambiguous. Trimming left V 0 bases short and J 6 bases short, with 6 bases between. The germline V gene has CDR1 MNHEY and CDR2 SVGEGT. CDR3 length: 12 residues. In nucleotides, the CDR3 is TGTGCCAGCAGTTACTCGATCGGCGAGCAGTACGTC. It encodes CASSYSIGEQYV.

This chain links TRBV7-9 with TRBJ2-1, with D possibly TRBD2 on 6 matching bases. The CDR3 totals 15 residues. Germline CDR1 SEHNR, CDR2 FQNEAQ (reference sequence). Trimming took off 5 bases at V and 1 base at J, with 12 bases between the two ends. This CDR3 reads CASSPGGASYNEQFF. In DNA, the CDR3 is TGTGCCAGCAGCCCCGGGGGTGCATCCTACAATGAGCAGTTCTTC. The full variable domain, its missing parts supplied by reference TRBV7-9 and TRBJ2-1, is DTGVSQNPRHKITKRGQNVTFRCDPISEHNRLYWYRQTLGQGPEFLTYFQNEAQLEKSRLLSDRFSAERPKGSFSTLEIQRTEQGDSAMYLCASSPGGASYNEQFFGPGTRLTVL.

The chain links TRBV4-3 to TRBJ1-5; D remains unclear. Germline loops: CDR1 LGHNA, CDR2 YSLEER. This CDR3 comprises 14 residues. V lost 0 bases, J lost 6 bases, and 9 bases lay in between. The DNA for the CDR3 is TGCGCCAGCAGCCAAGATAGCCGGAGTCAGCCCCAGCATTTT. As protein: CASSQDSRSQPQHF.

The V and J genes are TRBV6-5 and TRBJ1-5; D unclear. CDR3 length equals 15 residues. V was cut by 5 bases and J by 2 bases, with 13 bases left in between. The germline CDR1 and CDR2 sequences are MNHEY and SVGAGI. The CDR3 reads CASSPTVMGNQPQHF. In DNA form, the CDR3 reads TGTGCCAGCAGTCCCACAGTCATGGGCAATCAGCCCCAGCATTTT.

The chain has TRBV6-5 and TRBJ1-2, with TRBD1 matching over 8 bases. Losses at the gene ends were 6 bases for V and 1 base for J; bases not matched to a gene: 4. The germline V gene has CDR1 MNHEY and CDR2 SVGAGI. CDR3 length: 14 amino acids. Written as DNA, the CDR3 is TGTGCCAGCAGGGCACAGGGGGTTAACTATGGCTACACCTTC. Encoded protein: CASRAQGVNYGYTF.

The rearrangement uses TRBV30 and TRBJ2-3, with D unclear. Germline CDR1 is GTSNPN and CDR2 is SVGIG (reference sequence). This CDR3 is built from 14 residues. V lost 3 bases and J lost 0, with 10 bases in between. The CDR3 DNA is TGTGCCTGGAGCGGCCACAGCAGCACAGATACGCAGTATTTT. It yields the protein CAWSGHSSTDTQYF. Based on the CDR3 plus reference TRBV30 and TRBJ2-3, the full variable domain is SQTIHQWPATLVQPVGSPLSLECTVEGTSNPNLYWYRQAAGRGLQLLFYSVGIGQISSEVPQNLSASRPQDRQFILSSKKLLLSDSGFYLCAWSGHSSTDTQYFGPGTRLTVL.

V and J are TRBV4-2 and TRBJ1-6; 7 bases agree with TRBD1. V shed 0 bases, J shed 5 bases, and the junction held 7 bases outside the gene matches. In germline, CDR1 is LGHNA, CDR2 YNFKEQ. The CDR3 sequence is 17 residues long. The CDR3 nucleotides are TGTGCCAGCAGCCAAGATGGCGCGACAGGGAATAATTCACCCCTCCACTTT. Translated, it gives CASSQDGATGNNSPLHF.

The rearrangement joins TRBV10-3 to TRBJ1-2, with 7 bases lining up with TRBD1. Looked up from germline, CDR1 is ENHRY and CDR2 is SYGVKD. The CDR3 is made up of 16 amino acids. The trim removed 0 bases at V and 2 bases at J, leaving 6 bases unmatched. The CDR3 loop reads CAISESQGMRNYGYTF. The CDR3 DNA reads TGTGCCATCAGTGAGTCACAGGGGATGAGGAACTATGGCTACACCTTC.

This clone was recorded once. The rearrangement joins TRBV6-2 or TRBV6-3 to TRBJ1-5, with unresolved D. Trimming shortened V by 5 bases and J by 0 bases, and 11 bases separated the two germline ends. The CDR3 sequence is 15 residues long. Looked up from germline, CDR1 is MNHEY and CDR2 is SVGEGT. CDR3 DNA: TGTGCCAGCAGTCCGATGCGGGATAGCAATCAGCCCCAGCATTTT. This translates into CASSPMRDSNQPQHF.

This chain connects TRBV4-3 to TRBJ1-6; D call uncertain. CDR1 is LGHNA, CDR2 YSLEER, per germline. CDR3 size: 13 residues. Trimming left V 0 bases short and J 7 bases short, with 4 bases between. The CDR3 protein is CASSQESNSPLHF. The DNA of the CDR3 is TGCGCCAGCAGCCAAGAATCGAATTCACCCCTCCACTTT.

CDR3 sequence reads: CAITAKYGQGGYTF. As DNA, the CDR3 is TGTGCCATCACCGCGAAATACGGACAGGGAGGCTACACCTTC. This chain connects TRBV10-3 to TRBJ1-2; 8 nucleotides line up with TRBD1. The CDR3 has 14 amino acids. Germline CDR1 and CDR2: ENHRY and SYGVKD. The trim removed 7 bases at V and 8 bases at J, leaving 12 bases unmatched.

The gene calls are TRBV2 and TRBJ2-4; 7 nucleotides line up with TRBD1. This CDR3 comprises 12 residues. After removal of 6 bases from V and 8 bases from J, the junction contained 4 bases not matched to a gene. In germline, CDR1 is SNHLY, CDR2 FYNNEI. The CDR3: CASRRQGDIQYF. In nucleotides, the CDR3 is TGTGCCAGCAGACGACAGGGAGACATTCAGTACTTC. The full variable domain, rest sourced from reference TRBV2 and TRBJ2-4, is EPEVTQTPSHQVTQMGQEVILRCVPISNHLYFYWYRQILGQKVEFLVSFYNNEISEKSEIFDDQFSVERPDGSNFTLKIRSTKLEDSAMYFCASRRQGDIQYFGAGTRLSVL.

The chain has TRBV5-1 and TRBJ1-1, with D possibly matching TRBD1 (6 bases). The CDR3 is 14 residues long. Germline assignment: CDR1 SGHRS and CDR2 YFSETQ. V was clipped by 5 bases and J by 4 bases, with 15 bases between them. As DNA, the CDR3 is TGCGCCAGCAGACAACAGGGAGCTATCACTGAAGCTTTCTTT. It codes for CASRQQGAITEAFF.

CDR3 region: CASSAETNSPLHF. The CDR3 DNA reads as TGTGCCAGCAGCGCGGAGACTAATTCACCCCTCCACTTT. The chain uses TRBV6-5 and TRBJ1-6; D gene uncertain. V lost 6 bases and J 6 bases, leaving 9 bases between the germline ends. The germline V gene encodes CDR1 MNHEY and CDR2 SVGAGI. The CDR3 runs to 13 residues.